One sample yielded the 15 T cell receptor beta chains listed below, sequenced in a study of cytomegalovirus exposure and HLA in healthy donors. Primers included in the PCR were 60 Vbeta and 13 Jbeta primers. Measured with immunoSEQ multiplex PCR; TCRdb has only the in-frame clones, and not every one. This table holds some 95,000 clones, 60% to 80% found once. The sequenced sample consisted of PBMCs. Receptor source: a man aged 50 to 60 in good health and CMV-seropositive.

This rearrangement joins TRBV9 to TRBJ2-1; D is unresolved. V was trimmed by 4 bases and J by 4 bases, leaving 9 bases between them. This CDR3 has 13 residues. CDR1 SGDLS and CDR2 YYNGEE come from the germline V gene. The CDR3 loop reads CASSPDTYNEQFF. In DNA, the CDR3 is TGTGCCAGCAGCCCCGACACTTACAATGAGCAGTTCTTC.

This clone was counted between two and nine times. The rearrangement joins TRBV19 to TRBJ2-6, with unresolved D. Germline values: CDR1 LNHDA, CDR2 SQIVND (reference sequence). This CDR3 has 15 amino acids. With 5 bases removed from V and 1 base from J, the gap between germline ends came to 9 bases. The CDR3 loop is CASSGADSGANVLTF. CDR3 DNA: TGTGCCAGTAGTGGTGCAGATTCTGGGGCCAACGTCCTGACTTTC.

The rearrangement joins TRBV6-5 to TRBJ2-4; 8 nucleotides match TRBD2. Germline-derived CDR1 and CDR2 are MNHEY and SVGAGI. This CDR3 spans 15 amino acids. Trimming took 7 bases from V and 4 from J; bases not matched to a gene: 9. In DNA, the CDR3 is TGTGCCAGCACCACAAGCGGGGGAGATAAAAACATTCAGTACTTC. Translated: CASTTSGGDKNIQYF.

This clone was seen a handful of times. The chain carries TRBV6-5 and TRBJ2-2; 10 bases are shared with TRBD1. In germline, CDR1 is MNHEY, CDR2 SVGAGI. V dropped 7 bases and J dropped 5; count of bases not matched to a gene: 7. The CDR3 extends over 15 amino acids. CDR3 DNA sequence: TGTGCCAGCAAAGAGGGGGACAGGGGTACCGGGGAGCTGTTTTTT. Translating gives CASKEGDRGTGELFF.

This sequence joins TRBV18 and TRBJ2-3; TRBD2 might be the D (6 bases). This CDR3 comprises 14 residues. The germline V gene encodes CDR1 KGHSH and CDR2 LQKENI. V was shortened by 4 bases and J by 1 base, with 9 bases between the two germline ends. The CDR3 here is CASSRQRGTDTQYF. DNA of the CDR3: TGTGCCAGCTCACGTCAGCGGGGCACAGATACGCAGTATTTT.

This sequence joins TRBV19 and TRBJ1-5, with a possible D match to TRBD1 (6 bases). Germline V CDR1 and CDR2: LNHDA, SQIVND (reference sequence). V lost 5 bases and J lost 2, with 13 bases in between. CDR3 length: 15 amino acids. In nucleotides, the CDR3 is TGTGCCAGTAGTGGATCCAGGGGTGGCAATCAGCCCCAGCATTTT. The encoded protein is CASSGSRGGNQPQHF.

V and J are TRBV7-2 and TRBJ2-3; 15 bases fit TRBD2. Germline CDR1 is SGHTA and CDR2 is FQGNSA. Unmatched junction bases numbered 13, after V lost 4 bases and J lost 5 bases. The CDR3 consists of 19 residues. CDR3 DNA sequence: TGTGCCAGCAGCTCCCCGGGTAGGGGACTAGCGGGGGGTAGAGATACGCAGTATTTT. It specifies CASSSPGRGLAGGRDTQYF.

This chain links TRBV30 with TRBJ1-2; 9 bases match TRBD1. V trimming: 2 bases; J trimming: 4 bases; junction bases outside the gene matches: 5. CDR3 length: 14 residues. Germline lookup yields CDR1 GTSNPN and CDR2 SVGIG (reference sequence). The CDR3 DNA is TGTGCCTGGAGTAGTAACAGGGGGCTCTATGGCTACACCTTC. Translation gives CAWSSNRGLYGYTF.

On this clone: The germline gene is not matched at one end of the junction; a read error may be the cause. This chain links TRBV9 with TRBJ1-5, with 8 bases lining up with TRBD1. Germline V gene data show CDR1 as SGDLS and CDR2 as YYNGEE. The CDR3 consists of 13 residues. The CDR3 loop reads CASGQGANQPQNF. The CDR3 coding sequence is TGTGCCAGCGGTCAGGGGGCTAATCAGCCCCAGAATTTT.

This clone was seen once. One end of the junction is discordant with germline, which a read error may explain. The chain carries TRBV18 and TRBJ1-5; D may be TRBD1 (6 bases). Germline-derived CDR1 and CDR2 are KGHSH and LQKENI. CDR3 size: 16 residues. CDR3 DNA sequence: TGTGCCAGCTCACCAAATTCAGGGGTGGGCAATCAGCCCCAGAATTTT. Its protein is CASSPNSGVGNQPQNF. Variable domain in full (rest from reference TRBV18 and TRBJ1-5): NAGVMQNPRHLVRRRGQEARLRCSPMKGHSHVYWYRQLPEEGLKFMVYLQKENIIDESGMPKERFSAEFPKEGPSILRIQQVVRGDSAAYFCASSPNSGVGNQPQNFGDGTRLSIL.

This clone appeared a few times. V is TRBV5-5 and J is TRBJ1-5; D uncertain. Germline V gene sequence: CDR1 SGHKS, CDR2 YYEKEE (reference sequence). The CDR3 loop spans 14 amino acids. V dropped 2 bases and J dropped 4 bases, with 10 bases sitting between them. DNA for the CDR3: TGTGCCAGCAGCTTTTTACTGTCTAATCAGCCCCAGCATTTT. It translates to CASSFLLSNQPQHF.

V and J are TRBV11-1 and TRBJ2-5; 13 positions agree with TRBD2. CDR1 and CDR2 (germline): SGHAT, FQDESV (reference sequence). The CDR3 is 15 amino acids. The trim removed 5 bases at V and 5 bases at J, leaving 5 bases unmatched. The CDR3 DNA follows: TGTGCCAGCAGCCCACTAGCGGGGGGGCTCGAGACCCAGTACTTC. It specifies CASSPLAGGLETQYF.

CDR3 bases: TGTGCCAGCAGCTTAGTTCCTAGCGGGGGGTCGGGGAGGGAGACCCAGTACTTC. Its translation: CASSLVPSGGSGRETQYF. The rearrangement uses TRBV7-2 and TRBJ2-5; 11 bases are a match to TRBD2. The CDR3 runs 18 residues. From germline, CDR1 is SGHTA and CDR2 FQGNSA. Losses at the gene ends were 1 base for V and 5 bases for J; bases not matched to a gene: 12.

This chain links TRBV28 with TRBJ2-3; 11 bases align to TRBD1. Losses at the gene ends were 1 base for V and 6 bases for J; bases not matched to a gene: 6. The germline gives CDR1 MDHEN, CDR2 SYDVKM. CDR3 length equals 16 residues. CDR3 amino acids: CASSLLGQGGRDTQYF. CDR3 DNA: TGTGCCAGCAGTTTATTGGGACAGGGGGGTCGGGATACGCAGTATTTT.

The chain uses TRBV30 and TRBJ1-1; D unclear. Germline V lookup: CDR1 GTSNPN, CDR2 SVGIG (reference sequence). The V end lost 3 bases, the J end lost 3 bases, and 8 bases lay between the germline ends. The length of the CDR3 is 12 residues. The CDR3 DNA sequence: TGTGCCTGGAGCCGCCAGTACACTGAAGCTTTCTTT. Its protein product is CAWSRQYTEAFF.